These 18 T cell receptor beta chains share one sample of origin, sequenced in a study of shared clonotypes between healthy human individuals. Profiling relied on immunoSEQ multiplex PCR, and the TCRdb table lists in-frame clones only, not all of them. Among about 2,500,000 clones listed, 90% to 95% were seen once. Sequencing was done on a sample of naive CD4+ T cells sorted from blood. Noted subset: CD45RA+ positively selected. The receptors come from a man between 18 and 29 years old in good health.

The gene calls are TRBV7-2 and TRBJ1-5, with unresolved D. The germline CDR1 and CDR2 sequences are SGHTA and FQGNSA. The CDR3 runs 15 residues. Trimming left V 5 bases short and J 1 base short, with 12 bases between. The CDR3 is CASSTGVRSNQPQHF. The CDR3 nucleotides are TGTGCCAGCAGCACCGGCGTCCGGAGCAATCAGCCCCAGCATTTT.

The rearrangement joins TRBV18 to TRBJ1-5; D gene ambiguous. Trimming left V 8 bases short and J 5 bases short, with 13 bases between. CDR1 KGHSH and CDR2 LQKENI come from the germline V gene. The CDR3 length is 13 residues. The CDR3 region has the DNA TGTGCCAGCCGCGACGCGGGATATCAGCCCCAGCATTTT. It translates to CASRDAGYQPQHF. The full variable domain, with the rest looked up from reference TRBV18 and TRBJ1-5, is NAGVMQNPRHLVRRRGQEARLRCSPMKGHSHVYWYRQLPEEGLKFMVYLQKENIIDESGMPKERFSAEFPKEGPSILRIQQVVRGDSAAYFCASRDAGYQPQHFGDGTRLSIL.

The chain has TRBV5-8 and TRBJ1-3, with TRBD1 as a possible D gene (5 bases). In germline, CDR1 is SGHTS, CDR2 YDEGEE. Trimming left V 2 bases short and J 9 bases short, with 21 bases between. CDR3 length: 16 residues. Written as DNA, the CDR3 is TGTGCCAGCAGCTTACAGGCAACGCTCTTAGGGTCCACCATATATTTT. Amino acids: CASSLQATLLGSTIYF.

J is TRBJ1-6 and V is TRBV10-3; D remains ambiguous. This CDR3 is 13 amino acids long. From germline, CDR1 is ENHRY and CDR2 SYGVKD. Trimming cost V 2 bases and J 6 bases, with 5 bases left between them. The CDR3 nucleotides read TGTGCCATCAGTGAGGGTATTAATTCACCCCTCCACTTT. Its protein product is CAISEGINSPLHF.

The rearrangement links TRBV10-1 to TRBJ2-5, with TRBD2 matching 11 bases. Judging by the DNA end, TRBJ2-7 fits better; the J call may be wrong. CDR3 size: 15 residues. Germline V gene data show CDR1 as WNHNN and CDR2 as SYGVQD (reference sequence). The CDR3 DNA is TGCGCCAGCAGTGAAGGTAGCGGGAGGGATTACGAGCAGTACTTC. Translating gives CASSEGSGRDYEQYF.

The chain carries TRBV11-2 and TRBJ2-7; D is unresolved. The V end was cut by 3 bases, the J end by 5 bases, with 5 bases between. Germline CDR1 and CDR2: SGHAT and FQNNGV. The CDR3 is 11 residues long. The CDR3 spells CASSLYNEQYF. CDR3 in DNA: TGTGCCAGCAGCTTGTACAACGAGCAGTACTTC.

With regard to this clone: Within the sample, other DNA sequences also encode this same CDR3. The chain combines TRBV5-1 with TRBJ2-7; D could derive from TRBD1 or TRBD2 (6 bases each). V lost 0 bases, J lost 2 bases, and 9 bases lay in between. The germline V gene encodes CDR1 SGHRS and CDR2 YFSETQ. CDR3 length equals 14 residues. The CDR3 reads CASSLVGGPYEQYF. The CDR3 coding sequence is TGCGCCAGCAGCTTGGTCGGGGGCCCCTACGAGCAGTACTTC.

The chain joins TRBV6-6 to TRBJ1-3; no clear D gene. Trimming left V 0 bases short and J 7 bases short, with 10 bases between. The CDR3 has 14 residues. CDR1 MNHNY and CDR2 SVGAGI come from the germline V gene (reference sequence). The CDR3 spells CASSYSTSRNTIYF. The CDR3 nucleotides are TGTGCCAGCAGTTACTCTACCTCGCGTAACACCATATATTTT.

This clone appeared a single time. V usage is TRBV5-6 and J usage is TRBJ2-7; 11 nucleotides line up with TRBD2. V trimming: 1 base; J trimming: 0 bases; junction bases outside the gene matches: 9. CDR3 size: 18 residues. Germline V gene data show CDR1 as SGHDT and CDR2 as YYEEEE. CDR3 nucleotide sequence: TGTGCCAGCAGCTTGACGCTAGCGGGAGGTCGAGTCTCCTACGAGCAGTACTTC. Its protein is CASSLTLAGGRVSYEQYF.

The CDR3 DNA follows: TGTGCCAGCAGTTCGCTGTCGGGGAACTACGAGCAGTACTTC. Translated: CASSSLSGNYEQYF. V and J are TRBV6-5 and TRBJ2-7, with a weak D call TRBD2 (5 bases). Trimming left V 4 bases short and J 3 bases short, with 13 bases between. The germline gives CDR1 MNHEY, CDR2 SVGAGI. There are 14 residues in the CDR3.

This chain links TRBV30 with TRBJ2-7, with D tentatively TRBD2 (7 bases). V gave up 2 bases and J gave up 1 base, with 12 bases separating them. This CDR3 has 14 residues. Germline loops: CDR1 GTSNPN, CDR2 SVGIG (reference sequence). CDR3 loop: CAWSHGGLSYEQYF. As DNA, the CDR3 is TGTGCCTGGAGTCACGGGGGGCTTTCCTACGAGCAGTACTTC.

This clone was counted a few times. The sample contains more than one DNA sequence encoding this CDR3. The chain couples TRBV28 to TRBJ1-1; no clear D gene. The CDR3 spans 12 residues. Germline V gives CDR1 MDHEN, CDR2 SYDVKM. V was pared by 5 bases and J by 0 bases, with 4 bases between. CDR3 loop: CASSLLNTEAFF. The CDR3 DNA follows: TGTGCCAGCAGTCTGTTGAACACTGAAGCTTTCTTT.

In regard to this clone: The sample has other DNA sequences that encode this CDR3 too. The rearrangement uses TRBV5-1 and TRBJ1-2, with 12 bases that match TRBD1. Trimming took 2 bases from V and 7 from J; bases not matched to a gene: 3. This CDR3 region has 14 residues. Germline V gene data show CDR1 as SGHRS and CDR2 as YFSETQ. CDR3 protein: CASSLGTGGSGYTF. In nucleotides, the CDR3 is TGCGCCAGCAGCTTAGGGACAGGGGGCTCTGGCTACACCTTC.

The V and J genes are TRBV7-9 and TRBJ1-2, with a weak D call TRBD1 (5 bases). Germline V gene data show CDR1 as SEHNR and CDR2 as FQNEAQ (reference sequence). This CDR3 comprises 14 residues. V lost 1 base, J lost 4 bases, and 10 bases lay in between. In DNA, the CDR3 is TGTGCCAGCAGCTTAGGGGCGGGGCCCTATGGCTACACCTTC. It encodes CASSLGAGPYGYTF.

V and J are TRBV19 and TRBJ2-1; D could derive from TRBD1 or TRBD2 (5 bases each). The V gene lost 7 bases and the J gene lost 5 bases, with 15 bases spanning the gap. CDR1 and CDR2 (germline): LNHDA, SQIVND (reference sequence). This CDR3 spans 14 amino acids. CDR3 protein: CASTRPGSDNEQFF. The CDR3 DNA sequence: TGTGCCAGTACCCGTCCAGGGAGCGACAATGAGCAGTTCTTC.

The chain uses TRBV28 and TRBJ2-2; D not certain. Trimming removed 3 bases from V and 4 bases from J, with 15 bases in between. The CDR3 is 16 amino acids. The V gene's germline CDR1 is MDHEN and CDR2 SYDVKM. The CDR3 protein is CASSFFRIPGTGELFF. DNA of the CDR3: TGTGCCAGCAGTTTTTTCAGGATCCCGGGCACCGGGGAGCTGTTTTTT.

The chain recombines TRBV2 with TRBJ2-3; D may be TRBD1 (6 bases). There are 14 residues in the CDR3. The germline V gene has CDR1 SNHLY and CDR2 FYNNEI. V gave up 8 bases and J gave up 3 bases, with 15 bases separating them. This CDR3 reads CASPQLDRTDTQYF. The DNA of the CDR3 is TGTGCCAGCCCTCAGTTAGACAGGACAGATACGCAGTATTTT.

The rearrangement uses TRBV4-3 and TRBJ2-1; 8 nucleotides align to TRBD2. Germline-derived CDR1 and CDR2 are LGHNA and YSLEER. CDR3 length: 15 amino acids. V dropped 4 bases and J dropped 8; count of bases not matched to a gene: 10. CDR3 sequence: CASSLLSGSFDEQFF. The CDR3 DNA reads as TGCGCCAGCAGCCTTCTCAGCGGGAGCTTCGATGAGCAGTTCTTC.